These 7 T cell receptor beta chains were sequenced from one sample in a study of shared clonotypes between healthy human individuals. Generated by immunoSEQ multiplex PCR, the TCRdb table keeps only in-frame clones and is missing some. Of some 1.1 million clones in the sample, roughly 80% were seen once. The sample was memory CD4+ T cells from PBMCs. The subset is: CD45RA-negative fraction. The receptors were gathered from a man aged 18 to 29 in good health. Some clones in this sample may be carry-over from other donors' samples.

The chain recombines TRBV19 with TRBJ2-6; 8 positions agree with TRBD2. Losses at the gene ends were 5 bases for V and 2 bases for J; bases not matched to a gene: 5. CDR3 length equals 16 residues. Germline CDR1 LNHDA, CDR2 SQIVND (reference sequence). For the CDR3, the DNA is TGTGCCAGTAGTGGAGCGGGGGCCACTGGGGCCAACGTCCTGACTTTC. This translates into CASSGAGATGANVLTF. Full variable domain (missing parts from reference TRBV19 and TRBJ2-6): DGGITQSPKYLFRKEGQNVTLSCEQNLNHDAMYWYRQDPGQGLRLIYYSQIVNDFQKGDIAEGYSVSREKKESFPLTVTSAQKNPTAFYLCASSGAGATGANVLTFGAGSRLTVL.

This chain connects TRBV20-1 to TRBJ2-3, with D possibly matching TRBD1 (5 bases). Germline values: CDR1 DFQATT, CDR2 SNEGSKA (reference sequence). The germline V and J ends were trimmed by 6 bases and 7 bases, with 11 bases remaining between them. The CDR3 spans 11 residues. CDR3 protein: CSAPMGHTQYF. CDR3 DNA sequence: TGCAGTGCCCCAATGGGGCATACGCAGTATTTT.

The chain has TRBV11-3 and TRBJ2-3, with 9 bases identical to TRBD2. The CDR3 has 16 residues. In germline, CDR1 is SGHNT, CDR2 YENEEA. After removal of 3 bases from V and 3 bases from J, the junction contained 7 bases not matched to a gene. CDR3 region: CASSFSGSQRTDTQYF. DNA of the CDR3: TGTGCCAGCAGCTTTAGCGGGAGTCAGAGGACAGATACGCAGTATTTT.

The V gene is TRBV10-3, the J gene TRBJ1-4, with no clear D. The germline V gene encodes CDR1 ENHRY and CDR2 SYGVKD. Trimming removed 6 bases from V and 4 bases from J, with 3 bases in between. The CDR3 covers 11 residues. As DNA, the CDR3 is TGTGCCATCAGGGGTAATGAAAAACTGTTTTTT. Its translation: CAIRGNEKLFF.

This clone was detected a few times. This sample also contains other DNA sequences that code for the same CDR3. This sequence joins TRBV11-2 and TRBJ2-2; D is undetermined. Per the germline V gene, CDR1 is SGHAT and CDR2 is FQNNGV. This CDR3 contains 14 residues. Trimming removed 0 bases from V and 4 bases from J, with 6 bases in between. The CDR3, as DNA: TGTGCCAGCAGCTTAGATAGGGCCACCGGGGAGCTGTTTTTT. This codes for CASSLDRATGELFF.

V gene TRBV5-1 combines with J gene TRBJ2-3, with 7 bases fitting TRBD2. This CDR3 spans 16 amino acids. Germline loops: CDR1 SGHRS, CDR2 YFSETQ. After removal of 4 bases from V and 2 bases from J, the junction contained 10 bases not matched to a gene. The CDR3 DNA follows: TGCGCCAGCAGCCCCCCGAGCGGGATGATCACAGATACGCAGTATTTT. It specifies CASSPPSGMITDTQYF.

The chain links TRBV5-1 to TRBJ1-2; D may be TRBD1 (6 bases). This CDR3 comprises 15 residues. Germline CDR1 reads SGHRS; CDR2 reads YFSETQ. The ends were cut back, 4 bases at V and 4 bases at J, with 17 bases in the middle. DNA of the CDR3: TGCGCCAGCAGCCCCTCTACCGGGACACCCTATGGCTACACCTTC. Amino acid sequence: CASSPSTGTPYGYTF.